These 2 T cell receptor beta chains share one sample of origin, sequenced in a study of blood T cell repertoires in COVID-19. Sequencing used immunoSEQ multiplex PCR; TCRdb keeps in-frame clones, though not all of them. The sample contains roughly 47,000 clones, over 80% of which appear only once. The sample consisted of peripheral blood. All receptors derive from a man aged 45-65 years with acute or convalescent COVID-19.

The chain employs TRBV10-3 and TRBJ1-5, with a possible D match to TRBD1 (5 bases). Germline CDR1 is ENHRY and CDR2 is SYGVKD. This CDR3 has 15 amino acids. V was shortened by 3 bases and J by 11 bases, with 20 bases between the two germline ends. CDR3 sequence reads: CAISDQGQSVGSQHF. In nucleotides, the CDR3 is TGTGCCATCAGTGATCAGGGCCAGTCGGTCGGGTCCCAGCATTTT.

The chain joins TRBV19 to TRBJ2-5; D is perhaps TRBD2 (5 bases). This CDR3 has 16 amino acids. The germline CDR1 and CDR2 sequences are LNHDA and SQIVND (reference sequence). The V gene lost 1 base and the J gene lost 2 bases, with 14 bases spanning the gap. CDR3 DNA sequence: TGTGCCAGTAGTATAGGGGCGACGGGAAATCAAGAGACCCAGTACTTC. Protein sequence: CASSIGATGNQETQYF.